The rows below give T cell receptor beta chains drawn from one sample of a study of molecular identifiers for immune sequencing clone quantification. TCRdb re-derived calls from the PCR reads in MiXCR, one entry per CDR3 protein. The data contain 400,000 to 600,000 distinct CDR3 sequences, about a fifth of them singletons. The sample was naive CD8+ T cells from blood, with Jurkat cell RNA spiked in. These receptors originate from a human donor in good health. Some libraries in this study had Jurkat cell RNA spiked in. The CDR3 runs from the conserved cysteine through the conserved F or W. D genes are given only for firm matches. Clone size is stated in some rows and not others, as once, few, many or a class when expanded.

v_call,d_call,j_call,clone_size,cdr3_nt,cdr3_aa
TRBV6-1,NA,TRBJ2-6,many,TGTGCCAGCAGTGAATGGACAGCACTTGCTTCAGGGGCCAACGTCCTGACTTTC,CASSEWTALASGANVLTF
TRBV20-1,NA,TRBJ2-7,many,TGCAGTGCTAGCGTATCTTTAGACCCGGATCCCGAGCAGTACTTC,CSASVSLDPDPEQYF
TRBV27,NA,TRBJ2-3,NA,TGTGCCAGCAGTCTGCTAGGGTGGGGAGATACGCAGTATTTT,CASSLLGWGDTQYF
TRBV7-9,TRBD1,TRBJ1-6,many,TGTGCCAGCAGCCCGACAGGGTGGGGTTCACCCCTCCACTTT,CASSPTGWGSPLHF
TRBV4-3,TRBD1,TRBJ2-7,few,TGCGCCAGCAGCCAAGATCAGACAGGGGTCTCCGAGCAGTACTTC,CASSQDQTGVSEQYF
TRBV7-9,NA,TRBJ2-2,many,TGTGCCAGCAGCTTAGAACCTGGGACGGAGAACACCGGGGAGCTGTTTTTT,CASSLEPGTENTGELFF
TRBV12-3/TRBV12-4,NA,TRBJ2-7,NA,TGTGCCAGCAGTTTTGCCGCCAGGGGGGACGAGCAGTACTTC,CASSFAARGDEQYF
TRBV7-2,TRBD2,TRBJ2-4,many,TGTGCCAGCAGCTTGGCGGGACTAGCGGGAAACATTCAGTACTTC,CASSLAGLAGNIQYF
TRBV15,TRBD1,TRBJ2-7,few,TGTGCCACCAGCGAACAGGGGAACTCCTACGAGCAGTACTTC,CATSEQGNSYEQYF
TRBV4-3,NA,TRBJ1-1,NA,TGCGCCAGCAGCCAAGATCTGGGGGGCGAAGGGACCGAAGCTTTCTTT,CASSQDLGGEGTEAFF
TRBV4-1,NA,TRBJ1-3,few,TGCGCCAGCAGCCCTAATCAGGTCTCTGGAAACACCATATATTTT,CASSPNQVSGNTIYF
TRBV27,NA,TRBJ1-5,NA,TGTGCCAGCCGGACCGGGGTCGATAGCAATCAGCCCCAGCATTTT,CASRTGVDSNQPQHF
TRBV13,NA,TRBJ2-7,NA,TGTGCCAGCAGCTTATTAGGCGGAAGCTCCTACGAGCTGTACTTC,CASSLLGGSSYELYF
TRBV12-3/TRBV12-4,NA,TRBJ2-5,few,TGTGCCAGCAGTGGGGTGGAGGCTAGCGTCTCGAGGCCTGTTGTGACCCAGTACTTC,CASSGVEASVSRPVVTQYF
TRBV30,NA,TRBJ2-7,many,TGTGCCTGGAGTGCCGACATATACGAGCAGTACTTC,CAWSADIYEQYF
TRBV3-1,TRBD2,TRBJ2-5,once,TGTGCCAGCAGCCGACCTACTAGCGGGAGTTACGAGACCCAGTACTTC,CASSRPTSGSYETQYF
TRBV28,NA,TRBJ2-5,many,TGTGCCAGCAGTAGGGTTCGGGGGCGTATGAAGACCCAGTACTTC,CASSRVRGRMKTQYF
TRBV7-6,NA,TRBJ2-2,NA,TGTGCCAGCAGCCACGTGAAGGAGGGTCTTGGGGAGCTGTTTTTT,CASSHVKEGLGELFF
TRBV30,NA,TRBJ1-1,few,TGTGCCTGGACCAAGCCCCGAGCAGGGTTTACTGAAGCTTTCTTT,CAWTKPRAGFTEAFF
TRBV20-1,TRBD2,TRBJ2-1,NA,TGCAGTGCCGTAGCGGGGGTGATTTACAATGAGCAGTTCTTC,CSAVAGVIYNEQFF
TRBV25-1,NA,TRBJ1-2,few,TGTGCCAGCAGTCTTCGGTCCCGGGGGAACCGGGGACATGGCTACACCTTC,CASSLRSRGNRGHGYTF
TRBV12-3/TRBV12-4,TRBD1,TRBJ2-3,many,TGTGCCAGCAGTCCCCCCGGGACAGAGCCGTCGGTTACGCAGTATTTT,CASSPPGTEPSVTQYF